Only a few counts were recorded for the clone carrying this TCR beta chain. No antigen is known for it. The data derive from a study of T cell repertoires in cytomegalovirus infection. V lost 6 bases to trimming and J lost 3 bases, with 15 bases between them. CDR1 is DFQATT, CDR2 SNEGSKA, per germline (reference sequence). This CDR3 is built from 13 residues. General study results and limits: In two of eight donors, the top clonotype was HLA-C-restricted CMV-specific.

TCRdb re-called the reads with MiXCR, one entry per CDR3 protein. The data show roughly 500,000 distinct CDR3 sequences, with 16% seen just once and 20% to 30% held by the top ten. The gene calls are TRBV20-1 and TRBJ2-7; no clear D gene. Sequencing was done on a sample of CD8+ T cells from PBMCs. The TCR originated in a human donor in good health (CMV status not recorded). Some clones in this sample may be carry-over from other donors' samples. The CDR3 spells CSAQHPSDYEQYF. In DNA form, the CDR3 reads TGCAGTGCCCAGCACCCGTCCGACTACGAGCAGTACTTC.